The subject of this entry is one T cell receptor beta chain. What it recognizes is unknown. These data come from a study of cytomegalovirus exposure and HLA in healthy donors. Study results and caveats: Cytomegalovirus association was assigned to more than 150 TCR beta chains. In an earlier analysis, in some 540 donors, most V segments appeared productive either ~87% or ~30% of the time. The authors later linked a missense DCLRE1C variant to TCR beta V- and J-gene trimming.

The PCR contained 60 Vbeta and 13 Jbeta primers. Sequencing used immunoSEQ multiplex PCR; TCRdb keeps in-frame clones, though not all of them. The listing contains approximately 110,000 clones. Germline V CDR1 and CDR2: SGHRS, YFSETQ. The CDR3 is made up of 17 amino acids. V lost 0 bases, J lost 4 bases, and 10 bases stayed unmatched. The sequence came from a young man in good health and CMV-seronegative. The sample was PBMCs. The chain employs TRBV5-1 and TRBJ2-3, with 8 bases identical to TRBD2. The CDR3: CASSLGELSGSSDTQYF. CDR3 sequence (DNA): TGCGCCAGCAGCTTGGGAGAGTTAAGCGGGAGTTCAGATACGCAGTATTTT.